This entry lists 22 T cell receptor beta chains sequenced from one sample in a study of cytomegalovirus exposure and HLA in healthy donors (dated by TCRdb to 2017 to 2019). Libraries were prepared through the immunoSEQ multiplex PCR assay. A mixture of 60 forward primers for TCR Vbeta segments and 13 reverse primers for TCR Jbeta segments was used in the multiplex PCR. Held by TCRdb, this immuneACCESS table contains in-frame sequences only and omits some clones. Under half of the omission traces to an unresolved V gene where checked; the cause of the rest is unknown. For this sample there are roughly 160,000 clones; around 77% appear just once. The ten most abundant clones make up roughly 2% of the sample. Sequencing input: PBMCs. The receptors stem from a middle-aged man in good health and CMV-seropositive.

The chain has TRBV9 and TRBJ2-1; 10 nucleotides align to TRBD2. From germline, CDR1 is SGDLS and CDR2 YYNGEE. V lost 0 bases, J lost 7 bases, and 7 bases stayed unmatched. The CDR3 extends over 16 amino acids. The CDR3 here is CASSVEGAGGRNEQFF. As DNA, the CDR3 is TGTGCCAGCAGCGTAGAGGGAGCGGGGGGGCGGAATGAGCAGTTCTTC.

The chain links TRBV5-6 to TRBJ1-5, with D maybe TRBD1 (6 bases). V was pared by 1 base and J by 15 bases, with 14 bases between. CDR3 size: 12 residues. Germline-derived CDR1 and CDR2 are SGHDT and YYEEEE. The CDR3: CASSLQGRPWHF. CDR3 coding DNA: TGTGCCAGCAGCTTGCAGGGGAGACCTTGGCATTTT.

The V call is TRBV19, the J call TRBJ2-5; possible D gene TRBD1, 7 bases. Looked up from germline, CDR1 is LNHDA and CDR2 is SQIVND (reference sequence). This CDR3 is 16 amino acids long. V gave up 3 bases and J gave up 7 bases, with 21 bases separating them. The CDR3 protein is CASSIQPGRGEVTQYF. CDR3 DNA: TGTGCCAGTAGTATCCAACCGGGCAGGGGGGAGGTGACCCAGTACTTC.

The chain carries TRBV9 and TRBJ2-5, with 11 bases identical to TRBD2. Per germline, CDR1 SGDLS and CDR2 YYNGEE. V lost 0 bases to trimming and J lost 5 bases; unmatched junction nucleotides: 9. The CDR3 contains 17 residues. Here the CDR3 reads CASSVGASGGRGETQYF. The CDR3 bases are TGTGCCAGCAGCGTAGGGGCTAGCGGGGGGAGAGGGGAGACCCAGTACTTC.

CDR3 sequence: CASSENRGGNTEAFF. The CDR3 DNA is TGTGCCAGCAGCGAAAACAGGGGGGGCAACACTGAAGCTTTCTTT. This chain joins TRBV28 and TRBJ1-1; 8 bases are a match to TRBD1. Germline CDR1 is MDHEN and CDR2 is SYDVKM. The CDR3 is 15 residues long. The J segment lost 2 bases and the V segment lost 6 bases, leaving 8 bases of the junction unmatched.

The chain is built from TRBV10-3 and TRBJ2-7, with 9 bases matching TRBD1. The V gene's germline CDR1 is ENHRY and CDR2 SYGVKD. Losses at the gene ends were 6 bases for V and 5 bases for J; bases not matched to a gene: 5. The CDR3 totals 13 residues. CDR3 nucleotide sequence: TGTGCCATCAGGAAACAGGGGGCCAACGAGCAGTACTTC. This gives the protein CAIRKQGANEQYF.

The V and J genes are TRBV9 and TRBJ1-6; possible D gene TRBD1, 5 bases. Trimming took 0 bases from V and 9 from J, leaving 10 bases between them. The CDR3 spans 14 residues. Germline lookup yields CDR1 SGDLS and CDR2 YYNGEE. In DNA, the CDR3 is TGTGCCAGCAGCGTAGGAGGGGAGGTTTCACCCCTCCACTTT. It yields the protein CASSVGGEVSPLHF.

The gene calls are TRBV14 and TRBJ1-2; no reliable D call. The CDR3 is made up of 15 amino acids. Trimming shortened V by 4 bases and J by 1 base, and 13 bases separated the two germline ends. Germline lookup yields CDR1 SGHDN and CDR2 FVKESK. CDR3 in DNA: TGTGCCAGCAGCCCAAAAGACACCTATAACTATGGCTACACCTTC. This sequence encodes CASSPKDTYNYGYTF.

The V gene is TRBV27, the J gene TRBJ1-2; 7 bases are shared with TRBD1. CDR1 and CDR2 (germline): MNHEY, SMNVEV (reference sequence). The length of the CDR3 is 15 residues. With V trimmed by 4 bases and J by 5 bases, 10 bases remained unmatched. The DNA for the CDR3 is TGTGCCAGCAGTTGGGACAGTTTGGGCGAATATGGCTACACCTTC. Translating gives CASSWDSLGEYGYTF.

The CDR3 DNA sequence: TGCGCCAGCAGCTCCTTCCTAGCGGGGGCAGAGACCCAGTACTTC. It codes for CASSSFLAGAETQYF. The chain uses TRBV5-1 and TRBJ2-5, with 10 bases that match TRBD2. This CDR3 contains 15 residues. Germline V gene data show CDR1 as SGHRS and CDR2 as YFSETQ. J was trimmed by 4 bases and V by 3 bases; bases with no gene match: 6.

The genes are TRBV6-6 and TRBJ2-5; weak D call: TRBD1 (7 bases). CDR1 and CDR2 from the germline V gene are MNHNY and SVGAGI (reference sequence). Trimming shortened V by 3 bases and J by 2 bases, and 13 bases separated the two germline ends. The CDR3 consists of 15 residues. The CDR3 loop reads CASSYGQAGQETQYF. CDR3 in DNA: TGTGCCAGCAGTTATGGACAGGCGGGGCAAGAGACCCAGTACTTC.

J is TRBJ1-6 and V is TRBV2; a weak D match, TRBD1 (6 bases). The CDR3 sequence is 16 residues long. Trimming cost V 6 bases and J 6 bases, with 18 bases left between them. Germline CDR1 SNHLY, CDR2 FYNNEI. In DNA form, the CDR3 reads TGTGCCAGCAGCCCCCGGGAGGGGGTAGTTAATTCACCCCTCCACTTT. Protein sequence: CASSPREGVVNSPLHF. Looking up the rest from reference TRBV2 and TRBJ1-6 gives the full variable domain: EPEVTQTPSHQVTQMGQEVILRCVPISNHLYFYWYRQILGQKVEFLVSFYNNEISEKSEIFDDQFSVERPDGSNFTLKIRSTKLEDSAMYFCASSPREGVVNSPLHFGNGTRLTVT.

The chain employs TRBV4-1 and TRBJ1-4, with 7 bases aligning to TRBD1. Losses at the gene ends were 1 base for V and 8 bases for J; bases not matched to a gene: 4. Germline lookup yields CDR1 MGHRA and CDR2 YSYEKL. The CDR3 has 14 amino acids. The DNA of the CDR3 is TGCGCCAGCAGCCAAGTGACAGGGATGGAAAAACTGTTTTTT. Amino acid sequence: CASSQVTGMEKLFF.

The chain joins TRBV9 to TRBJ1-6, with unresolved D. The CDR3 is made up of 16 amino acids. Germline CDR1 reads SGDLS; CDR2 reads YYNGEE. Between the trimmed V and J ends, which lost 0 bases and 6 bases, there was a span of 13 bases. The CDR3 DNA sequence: TGTGCCAGCAGCGTAGCCCCTCAAGCTACTAATTCACCCCTCCACTTT. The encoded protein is CASSVAPQATNSPLHF.

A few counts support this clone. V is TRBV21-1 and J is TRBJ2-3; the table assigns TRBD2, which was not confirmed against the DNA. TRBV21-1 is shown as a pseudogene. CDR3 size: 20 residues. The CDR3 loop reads CASSKVRGLAGGPYTDTQYF. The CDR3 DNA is TGTGCCAGCAGCAAAGTAAGAGGACTAGCGGGGGGGCCCTACACAGATACGCAGTATTTT.

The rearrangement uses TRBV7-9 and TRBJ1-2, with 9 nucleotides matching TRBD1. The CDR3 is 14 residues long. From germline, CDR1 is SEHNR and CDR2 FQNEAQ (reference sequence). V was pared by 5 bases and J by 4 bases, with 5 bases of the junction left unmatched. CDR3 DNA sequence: TGTGCCAGCAGCCTATGGGACAGGGTCTATGGCTACACCTTC. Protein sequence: CASSLWDRVYGYTF. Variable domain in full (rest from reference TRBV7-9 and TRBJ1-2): DTGVSQNPRHKITKRGQNVTFRCDPISEHNRLYWYRQTLGQGPEFLTYFQNEAQLEKSRLLSDRFSAERPKGSFSTLEIQRTEQGDSAMYLCASSLWDRVYGYTFGSGTRLTVV.

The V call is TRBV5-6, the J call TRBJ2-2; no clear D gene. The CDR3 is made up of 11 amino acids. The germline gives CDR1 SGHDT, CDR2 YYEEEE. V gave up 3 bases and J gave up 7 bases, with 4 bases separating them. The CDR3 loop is CASSSDGELFF. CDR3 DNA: TGTGCCAGCAGCTCAGACGGGGAGCTGTTTTTT.

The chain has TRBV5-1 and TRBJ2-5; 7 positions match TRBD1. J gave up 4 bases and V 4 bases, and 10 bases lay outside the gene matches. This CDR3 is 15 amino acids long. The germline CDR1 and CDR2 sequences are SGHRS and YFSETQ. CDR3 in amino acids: CASSAGTEVGETQYF. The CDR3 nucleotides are TGCGCCAGCAGCGCAGGGACAGAGGTGGGAGAGACCCAGTACTTC.

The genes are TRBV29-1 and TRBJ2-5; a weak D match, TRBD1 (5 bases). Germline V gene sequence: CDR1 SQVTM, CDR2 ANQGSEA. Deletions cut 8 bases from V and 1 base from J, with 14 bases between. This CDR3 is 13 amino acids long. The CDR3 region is CSSGASSQETQYF. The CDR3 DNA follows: TGCAGCTCTGGGGCGTCTAGCCAAGAGACCCAGTACTTC. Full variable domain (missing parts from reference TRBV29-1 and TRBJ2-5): SAVISQKPSRDICQRGTSLTIQCQVDSQVTMMFWYRQQPGQSLTLIATANQGSEATYESGFVIDKFPISRPNLTFSTLTVSNMSPEDSSIYLCSSGASSQETQYFGPGTRLLVL.

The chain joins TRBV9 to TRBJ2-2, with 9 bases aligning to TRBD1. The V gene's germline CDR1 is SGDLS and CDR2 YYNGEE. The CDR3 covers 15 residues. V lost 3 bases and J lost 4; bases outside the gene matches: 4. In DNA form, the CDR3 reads TGTGCCAGCAGCGGGGACAGGGCCCGCACCGGGGAGCTGTTTTTT. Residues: CASSGDRARTGELFF. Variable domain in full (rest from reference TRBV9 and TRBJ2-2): DSGVTQTPKHLITATGQRVTLRCSPRSGDLSVYWYQQSLDQGLQFLIQYYNGEERAKGNILERFSAQQFPDLHSELNLSSLELGDSALYFCASSGDRARTGELFFGEGSRLTVL.

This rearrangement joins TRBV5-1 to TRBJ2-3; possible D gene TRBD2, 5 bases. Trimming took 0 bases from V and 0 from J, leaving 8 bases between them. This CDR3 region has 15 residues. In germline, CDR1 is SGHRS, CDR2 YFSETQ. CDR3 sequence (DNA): TGCGCCAGCAGCTTGGACGGGAAAAGCACAGATACGCAGTATTTT. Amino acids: CASSLDGKSTDTQYF.

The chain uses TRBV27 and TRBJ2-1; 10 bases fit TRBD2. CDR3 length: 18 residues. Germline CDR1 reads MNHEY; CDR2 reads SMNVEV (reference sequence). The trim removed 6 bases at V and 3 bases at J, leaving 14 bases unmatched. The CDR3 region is CASSGLNNSGGIYNEQFF. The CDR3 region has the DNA TGTGCCAGCAGCGGACTAAATAATAGCGGGGGGATCTACAATGAGCAGTTCTTC.